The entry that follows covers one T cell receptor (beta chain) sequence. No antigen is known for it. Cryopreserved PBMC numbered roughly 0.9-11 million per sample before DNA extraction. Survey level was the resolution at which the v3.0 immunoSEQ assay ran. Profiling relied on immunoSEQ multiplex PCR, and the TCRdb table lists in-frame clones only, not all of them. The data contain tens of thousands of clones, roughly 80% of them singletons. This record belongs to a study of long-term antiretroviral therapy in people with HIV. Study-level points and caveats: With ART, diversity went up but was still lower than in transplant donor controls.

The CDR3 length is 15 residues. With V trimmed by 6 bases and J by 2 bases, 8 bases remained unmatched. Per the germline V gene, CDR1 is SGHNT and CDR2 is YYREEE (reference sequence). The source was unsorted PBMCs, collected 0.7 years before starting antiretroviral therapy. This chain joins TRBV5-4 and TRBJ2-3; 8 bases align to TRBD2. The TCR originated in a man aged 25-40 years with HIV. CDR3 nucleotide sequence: TGTGCCAGCACCCCTAGCGGGCCTCTCACAGATACGCAGTATTTT. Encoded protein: CASTPSGPLTDTQYF.